This T cell receptor (beta chain) appears in the sequencing data of a study of CD8+CD57+ T cells in acquired aplastic anemia. The CDR3 length is 14 residues. Germline loops: CDR1 KGHSY, CDR2 FQNENV. Trimming took off 6 bases at V and 7 bases at J, with 18 bases between the two ends. Before being chosen for sequencing, patients had shown CD8+CD57+ cell expansion by flow cytometry. Severe acquired aplastic anemia was present in all patients. Study-wide results and limits: Researchers report that fewer than 35 CD8+ CDR3 sequences appeared in both patients and controls.

This clonotype was found a few times. What it recognizes is unknown. Profiling that covered TCR beta VDJ and CDR3 relied on genomic DNA as its template. Via MiXCR, TCRdb re-called the reads, giving one row per CDR3 protein. The sample carries about 260,000 distinct CDR3 sequences, approximately 82% recorded once. Material for sequencing was sorted CD4+, CD8+, or CD8+CD57+ T cells (not recorded which) from PBMCs. The clonotype originates from a human donor with aplastic anemia. This chain uses TRBV16 with TRBJ1-2; no reliable D call. The CDR3 DNA sequence: TGTGCCAGCAGACGAAATTTCTATTTGCGTGGCTACACCTTC. Translation: CASRRNFYLRGYTF.